This TCR beta chain was sequenced in a study of T cell responses to AZD1222 COVID-19 vaccine. Points from the study as a whole: Seropositive at baseline were only a handful of AZD1222 recipients.

The CDR3 length is 14 residues. From germline, CDR1 is ENHRY and CDR2 SYGVKD. V lost 6 bases, J lost 4 bases, and 16 bases lay in between. This clone appeared a single time. Its antigen remains unknown. Data came from immunoSEQ multiplex PCR; TCRdb stores just in-frame clones and leaves some out. The repertoire holds 100,000 or so clones, with less than 90% as singletons. The V gene is TRBV10-3, the J gene TRBJ2-7, with D maybe TRBD2 (6 bases). This TCR derives from an adult in good health. Material: peripheral blood, obtained on day 0 of AZD1222 vaccination. CDR3 sequence reads: CAIRRVAGGYEQYF. The CDR3 DNA reads as TGTGCCATCAGAAGGGTAGCCGGAGGGTACGAGCAGTACTTC.